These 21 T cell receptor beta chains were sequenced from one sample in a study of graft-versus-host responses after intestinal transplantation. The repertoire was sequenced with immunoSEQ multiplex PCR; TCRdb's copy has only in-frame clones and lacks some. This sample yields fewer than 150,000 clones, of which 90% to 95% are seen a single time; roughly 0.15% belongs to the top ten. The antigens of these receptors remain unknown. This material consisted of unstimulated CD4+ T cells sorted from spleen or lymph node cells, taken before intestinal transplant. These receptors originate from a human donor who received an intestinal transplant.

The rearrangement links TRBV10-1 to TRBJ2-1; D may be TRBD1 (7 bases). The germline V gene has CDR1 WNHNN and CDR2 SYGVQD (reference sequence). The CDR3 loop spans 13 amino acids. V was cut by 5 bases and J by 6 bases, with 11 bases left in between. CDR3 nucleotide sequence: TGCGCCAGCAGTTCCCAGGGGGGCAATGAGCAGTTCTTC. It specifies CASSSQGGNEQFF.

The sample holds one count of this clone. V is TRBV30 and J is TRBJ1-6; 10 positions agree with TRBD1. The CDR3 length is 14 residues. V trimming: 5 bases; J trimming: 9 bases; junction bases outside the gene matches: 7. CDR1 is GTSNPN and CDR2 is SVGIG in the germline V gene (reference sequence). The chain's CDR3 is CAWVGQGLSSPLHF. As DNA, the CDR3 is TGTGCCTGGGTGGGACAGGGGTTAAGTTCACCCCTCCACTTT.

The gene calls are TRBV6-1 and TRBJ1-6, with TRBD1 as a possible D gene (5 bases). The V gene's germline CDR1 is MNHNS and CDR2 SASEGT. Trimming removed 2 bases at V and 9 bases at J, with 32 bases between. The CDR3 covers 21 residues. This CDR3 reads CASSESHFSLGSGGTGSPLHF. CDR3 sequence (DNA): TGTGCCAGCAGTGAAAGTCATTTTTCATTAGGATCGGGAGGGACGGGTTCACCCCTCCACTTT.

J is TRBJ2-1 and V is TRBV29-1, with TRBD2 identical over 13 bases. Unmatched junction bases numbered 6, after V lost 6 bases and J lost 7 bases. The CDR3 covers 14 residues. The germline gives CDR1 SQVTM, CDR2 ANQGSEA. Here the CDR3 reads CSVKTSGGANEQFF. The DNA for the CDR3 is TGCAGCGTCAAAACTAGCGGGGGGGCAAATGAGCAGTTCTTC.

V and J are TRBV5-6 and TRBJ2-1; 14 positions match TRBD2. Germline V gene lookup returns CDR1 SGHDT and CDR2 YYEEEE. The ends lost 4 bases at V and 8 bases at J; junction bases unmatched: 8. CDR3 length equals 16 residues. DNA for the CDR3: TGTGCCAGCAGCCGACCGACTAGCGGGGGGGCCTATGAGCAGTTCTTC. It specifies CASSRPTSGGAYEQFF.

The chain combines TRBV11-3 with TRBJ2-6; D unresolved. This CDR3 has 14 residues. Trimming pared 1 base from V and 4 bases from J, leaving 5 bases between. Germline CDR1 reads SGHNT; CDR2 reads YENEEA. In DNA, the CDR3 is TGTGCCAGCAGCTTAGCGGCAGGGGCCAACGTCCTGACTTTC. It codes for CASSLAAGANVLTF.

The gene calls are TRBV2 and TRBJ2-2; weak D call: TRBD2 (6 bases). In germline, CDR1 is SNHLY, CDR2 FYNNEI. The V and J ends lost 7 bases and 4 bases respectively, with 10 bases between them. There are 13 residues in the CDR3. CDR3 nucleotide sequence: TGTGCCAGCACCGAGGGACTCACCGGGGAGCTGTTTTTT. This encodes CASTEGLTGELFF.

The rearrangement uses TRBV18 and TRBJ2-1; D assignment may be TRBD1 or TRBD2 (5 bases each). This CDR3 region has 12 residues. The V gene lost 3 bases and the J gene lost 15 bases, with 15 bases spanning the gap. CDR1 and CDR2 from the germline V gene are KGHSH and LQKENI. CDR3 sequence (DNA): TGTGCCAGCTCACCTCGGGGCGACGGTCTGTTCTTC. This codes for CASSPRGDGLFF.

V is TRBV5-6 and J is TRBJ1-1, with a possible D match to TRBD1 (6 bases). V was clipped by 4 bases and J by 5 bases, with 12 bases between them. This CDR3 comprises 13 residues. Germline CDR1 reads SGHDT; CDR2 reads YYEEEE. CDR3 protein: CASSTIGGTEAFF. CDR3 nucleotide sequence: TGTGCCAGCAGCACAATAGGGGGGACTGAAGCTTTCTTT.

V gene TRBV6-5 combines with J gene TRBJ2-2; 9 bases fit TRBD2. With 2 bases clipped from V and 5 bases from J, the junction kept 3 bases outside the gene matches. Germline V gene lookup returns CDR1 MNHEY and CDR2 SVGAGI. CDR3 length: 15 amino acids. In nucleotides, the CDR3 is TGTGCCAGCAGTTACGCGGGGGGGCTGACCGGGGAGCTGTTTTTT. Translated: CASSYAGGLTGELFF.

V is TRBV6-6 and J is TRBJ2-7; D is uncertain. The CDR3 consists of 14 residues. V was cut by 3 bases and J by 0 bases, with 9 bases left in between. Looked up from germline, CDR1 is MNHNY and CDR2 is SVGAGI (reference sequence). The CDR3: CASSYGPSSYEQYF. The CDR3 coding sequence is TGTGCCAGCAGTTATGGTCCTAGCTCCTACGAGCAGTACTTC.

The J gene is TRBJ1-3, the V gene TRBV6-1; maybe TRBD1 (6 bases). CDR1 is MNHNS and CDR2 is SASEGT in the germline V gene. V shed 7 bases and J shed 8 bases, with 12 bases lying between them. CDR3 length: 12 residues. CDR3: CASTPQGYTIYF. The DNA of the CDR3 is TGTGCCAGCACTCCCCAGGGGTACACCATATATTTT.

This chain's CDR3 is CASSLVTSTRGTTEAFF. As DNA, the CDR3 is TGTGCCAGCAGCTTGGTAACCTCTACTAGAGGGACCACTGAAGCTTTCTTT. The gene calls are TRBV5-6 and TRBJ1-1, with D possibly TRBD1 on 5 matching bases. CDR1 is SGHDT, CDR2 YYEEEE, per germline. The CDR3 spans 17 residues. Trimming cost V 0 bases and J 4 bases, with 19 bases left between them.

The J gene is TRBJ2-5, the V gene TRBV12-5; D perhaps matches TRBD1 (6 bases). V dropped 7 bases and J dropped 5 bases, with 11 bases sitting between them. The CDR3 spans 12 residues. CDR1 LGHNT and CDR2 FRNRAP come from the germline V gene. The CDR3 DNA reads TGTGCTAGTGCACCAGGGGTGGAGACCCAGTACTTC. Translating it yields CASAPGVETQYF. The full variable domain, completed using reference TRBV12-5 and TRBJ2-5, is DARVTQTPRHKVTEMGQEVTMRCQPILGHNTVFWYRQTMMQGLELLAYFRNRAPLDDSGMPKDRFSAEMPDATLATLKIQPSEPRDSAVYFCASAPGVETQYFGPGTRLLVL.

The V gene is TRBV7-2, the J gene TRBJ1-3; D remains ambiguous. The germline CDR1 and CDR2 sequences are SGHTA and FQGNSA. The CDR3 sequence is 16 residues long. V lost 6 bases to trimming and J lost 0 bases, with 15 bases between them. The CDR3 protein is CASRQSVTSSGNTIYF. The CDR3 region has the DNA TGTGCCAGCAGACAAAGTGTGACCTCCTCTGGAAACACCATATATTTT. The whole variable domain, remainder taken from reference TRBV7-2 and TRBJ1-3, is GAGVSQSPSNKVTEKGKDVELRCDPISGHTALYWYRQSLGQGLEFLIYFQGNSAPDKSGLPSDRFSAERTGGSVSTLTIQRTQQEDSAVYLCASRQSVTSSGNTIYFGEGSWLTVV.

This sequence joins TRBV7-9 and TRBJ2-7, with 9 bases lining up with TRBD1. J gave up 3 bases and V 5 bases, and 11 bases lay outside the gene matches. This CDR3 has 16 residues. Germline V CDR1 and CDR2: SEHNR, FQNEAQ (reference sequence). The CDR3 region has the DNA TGTGCCAGCAGCCTGGCTCCCGGGACAGGGATCTACGAGCAGTACTTC. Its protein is CASSLAPGTGIYEQYF.

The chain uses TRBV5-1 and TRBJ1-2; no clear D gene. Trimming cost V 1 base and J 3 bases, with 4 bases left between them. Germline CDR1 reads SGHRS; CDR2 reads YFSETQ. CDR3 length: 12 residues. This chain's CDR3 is CASSLTDYGYTF. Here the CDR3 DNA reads TGCGCCAGCAGCTTGACAGACTATGGCTACACCTTC.

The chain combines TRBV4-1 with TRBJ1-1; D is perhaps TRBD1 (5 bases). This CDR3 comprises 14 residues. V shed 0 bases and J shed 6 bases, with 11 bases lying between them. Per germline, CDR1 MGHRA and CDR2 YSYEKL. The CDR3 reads CASSQDQGRPEAFF. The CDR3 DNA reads TGCGCCAGCAGCCAAGACCAGGGTCGGCCTGAAGCTTTCTTT.

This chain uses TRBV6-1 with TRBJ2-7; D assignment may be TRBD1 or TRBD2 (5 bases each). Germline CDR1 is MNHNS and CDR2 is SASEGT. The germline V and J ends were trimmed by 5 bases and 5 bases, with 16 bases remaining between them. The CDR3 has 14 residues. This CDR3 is CASSPLGDVHEQYF. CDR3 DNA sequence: TGTGCCAGCAGTCCCCTGGGGGATGTCCACGAGCAGTACTTC.

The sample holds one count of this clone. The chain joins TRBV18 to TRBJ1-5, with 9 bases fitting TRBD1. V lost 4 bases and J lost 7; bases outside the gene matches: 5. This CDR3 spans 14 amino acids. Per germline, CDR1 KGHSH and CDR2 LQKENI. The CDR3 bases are TGTGCCAGCTCACGGACAGGGGAGAGGCAGCCCCAGCATTTT. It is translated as CASSRTGERQPQHF.

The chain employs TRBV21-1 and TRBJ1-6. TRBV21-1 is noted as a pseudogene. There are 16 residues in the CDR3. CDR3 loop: CASSCLIYSYNSPLHF. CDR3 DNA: TGTGCCAGCAGCTGCCTGATTTACTCCTATAATTCACCCCTCCACTTT.